The 27 T cell receptor beta chains below come from one sample, sequenced in a study of Ad26.COV2.S vaccination and SARS-CoV-2 variants. The treatment was: roughly 20 received Ad26.COV2.S at low or high dose, single or two shots; about 5 received placebo; per-sample allocation not given. Sampling was performed 63 days after the first vaccine or placebo injection. The repertoire was sequenced with immunoSEQ multiplex PCR; TCRdb's copy has only in-frame clones and lacks some. The sample shows 240,000 or so clones, around 87% of them seen only once. This specimen was peripheral blood, taken in a trial of Ad26.COV2.S vaccine versus placebo. These receptor sequences come from a person aged 18-60 years who received the Ad26.COV2.S COVID-19 vaccine or a placebo.

Comments on this clone: A junction end diverges from the germline sequence, so it may reflect a read error. The V call is TRBV7-2, the J call TRBJ2-5, with TRBD2 identical over 7 bases. This CDR3 spans 18 amino acids. Germline V lookup: CDR1 SGHTA, CDR2 FQGNSA. The CDR3 bases are TGTGCCAGCAGCTCCCCGGGGGGACGGAGAAATATAAGAGAGGCCCAGTACTTC. It encodes CASSSPGGRRNIREAQYF.

This chain uses TRBV5-1 with TRBJ2-3; D gene uncertain. The CDR3 has 15 amino acids. CDR1 is SGHRS and CDR2 is YFSETQ in the germline V gene. Deletions cut 0 bases from V and 2 bases from J, with 10 bases between. This CDR3 is CASSLAGLVTDTQYF. The CDR3 nucleotides are TGCGCCAGCAGCTTGGCCGGTTTAGTCACAGATACGCAGTATTTT.

The rearrangement uses TRBV7-9 and TRBJ2-3; D unclear. Deletions cut 0 bases from V and 6 bases from J, with 7 bases between. The CDR3 sequence is 13 residues long. Germline CDR1 SEHNR, CDR2 FQNEAQ (reference sequence). Here the CDR3 DNA reads TGTGCCAGCAGCTTAGCAGGGTCGGATACGCAGTATTTT. This codes for CASSLAGSDTQYF.

Note on this clone: Within the sample, other DNA sequences also encode this same CDR3. The CDR3 DNA reads TGCAGCGTTGAAGTTTCCTACGAGCAGTACTTC. It is translated as CSVEVSYEQYF. The J gene is TRBJ2-7, the V gene TRBV29-1, with D unresolved. CDR1 is SQVTM, CDR2 ANQGSEA, per germline. The CDR3 is made up of 11 amino acids. Trimming pared 1 base from V and 1 base from J, leaving 2 bases between.

This clone has at least ten counts. CDR3 amino acids: CASSSGYYSNQPQHF. The DNA for the CDR3 is TGTGCCAGCAGCTCGGGGTATTATAGCAATCAGCCCCAGCATTTT. The chain uses TRBV5-6 and TRBJ1-5; D unresolved. This CDR3 has 15 amino acids. Germline CDR1 is SGHDT and CDR2 is YYEEEE. V was pared by 3 bases and J by 0 bases, with 10 bases between.

Written as DNA, the CDR3 is TGTGCCAGCAGTCCGCGGACAGGGTCAAGGTGGGAGACCCAGTACTTC. Its translation: CASSPRTGSRWETQYF. The chain joins TRBV6-2 or TRBV6-3 to TRBJ2-5; TRBD1 matches at 8 bases. Germline CDR1 MNHEY, CDR2 SVGEGT. Unmatched junction bases numbered 13, after V lost 5 bases and J lost 5 bases. The CDR3 sequence is 16 residues long.

The rearrangement uses TRBV19 and TRBJ2-7; D gene unclear. The germline gives CDR1 LNHDA, CDR2 SQIVND (reference sequence). The CDR3 length is 10 residues. Deletions cut 8 bases from V and 2 bases from J, with 4 bases between. The CDR3 coding sequence is TGTGCCAGTGGGACCTACGAGCAGTACTTC. Amino acids: CASGTYEQYF.

This clone has only one observation. V and J are TRBV14 and TRBJ1-2; 7 positions agree with TRBD1. The V gene end was trimmed by 5 bases and the J gene end by 2 bases; junction bases not matched to a gene: 2. CDR3 size: 13 residues. Germline lookup yields CDR1 SGHDN and CDR2 FVKESK. CDR3: CASSYRGNYGYTF. CDR3 nucleotides: TGTGCCAGCAGCTACAGGGGAAACTATGGCTACACCTTC.

V and J are TRBV19 and TRBJ1-2, with D uncertain. V gave up 5 bases and J gave up 1 base, with 14 bases separating them. Germline CDR1 is LNHDA and CDR2 is SQIVND (reference sequence). This CDR3 has 15 residues. The CDR3 spells CASSSSFWVNYGYTF. The CDR3 DNA reads as TGTGCCAGTAGTTCGTCCTTTTGGGTTAACTATGGCTACACCTTC.

In DNA form, the CDR3 reads TGTGCCAGCAGTTGGGGACTAGCGGGACCCCCGATCACCGGGGAGCTGTTTTTT. Encoded protein: CASSWGLAGPPITGELFF. This sequence joins TRBV27 and TRBJ2-2; 13 bases fit TRBD2. The germline CDR1 and CDR2 sequences are MNHEY and SMNVEV (reference sequence). The CDR3 extends over 18 amino acids. The ends lost 4 bases at V and 4 bases at J; junction bases unmatched: 9.

The chain is built from TRBV18 and TRBJ2-5; 10 bases align to TRBD2. J gave up 2 bases and V 1 base, and 7 bases lay outside the gene matches. The CDR3 length is 17 residues. Per the germline V gene, CDR1 is KGHSH and CDR2 is LQKENI. The CDR3 loop is CASSPLPLAGEQETQYF. DNA of the CDR3: TGTGCCAGCTCACCACTGCCGCTAGCGGGGGAACAAGAGACCCAGTACTTC.

This clone occurred once. This chain connects TRBV7-9 to TRBJ2-1; the match to TRBD2 covers 11 bases. Trimming removed 4 bases from V and 7 bases from J; junction bases left unmatched: 9. Germline CDR1 and CDR2: SEHNR and FQNEAQ (reference sequence). The CDR3 length is 16 residues. CDR3 in amino acids: CASSYYSSGRRNEQFF. Here the CDR3 DNA reads TGTGCCAGCAGCTACTACTCTAGCGGGAGGCGAAATGAGCAGTTCTTC. The variable domain in full, with the rest retrieved from reference TRBV7-9 and TRBJ2-1, is DTGVSQNPRHKITKRGQNVTFRCDPISEHNRLYWYRQTLGQGPEFLTYFQNEAQLEKSRLLSDRFSAERPKGSFSTLEIQRTEQGDSAMYLCASSYYSSGRRNEQFFGPGTRLTVL.

This chain uses TRBV6-2 or TRBV6-3 with TRBJ2-1, with TRBD2 matching over 9 bases. The CDR3 consists of 15 residues. J lost 8 bases, V lost 5 bases, and 10 bases had no gene match. From germline, CDR1 is MNHEY and CDR2 SVGEGT. This CDR3 is CASSQLGGGVDEQFF. Written as DNA, the CDR3 is TGTGCCAGCAGTCAGCTGGGCGGGGGGGTCGATGAGCAGTTCTTC.

This clone was observed a single time. The chain links TRBV2 to TRBJ2-7, with 7 positions matching TRBD2. With V trimmed by 3 bases and J by 3 bases, 2 bases remained unmatched. The length of the CDR3 is 13 residues. Germline V lookup: CDR1 SNHLY, CDR2 FYNNEI. The CDR3 protein is CASSDRTSYEQYF. CDR3 coding DNA: TGTGCCAGCAGTGATAGGACTAGCTACGAGCAGTACTTC.

The chain recombines TRBV19 with TRBJ2-1; 8 nucleotides align to TRBD2. CDR3 size: 15 residues. V shed 1 base and J 8 bases; nucleotides not matched to a gene: 7. Germline V gene lookup returns CDR1 LNHDA and CDR2 SQIVND (reference sequence). Here the CDR3 reads CASSIGLARNDEQFF. The CDR3 coding sequence is TGTGCCAGTAGTATAGGACTAGCGAGGAACGATGAGCAGTTCTTC.

The chain's CDR3 is CAISTGLAGGKTDTQYF. In DNA, the CDR3 is TGTGCCATCAGTACGGGACTAGCGGGGGGGAAAACAGATACGCAGTATTTT. The chain uses TRBV10-3 and TRBJ2-3, with 16 bases lining up with TRBD2. From germline, CDR1 is ENHRY and CDR2 SYGVKD. The CDR3 covers 17 residues. The junction had 5 bases not matched to a gene; V was cut back by 5 bases and J by 3 bases.

The chain is built from TRBV9 and TRBJ2-5; 10 nucleotides line up with TRBD2. The CDR3 extends over 16 amino acids. V trimming: 4 bases; J trimming: 0 bases; junction bases outside the gene matches: 6. Germline assignment: CDR1 SGDLS and CDR2 YYNGEE. The CDR3 region has the DNA TGTGCCAGCAGCTTAGCGGGAGGCCTCAACCAAGAGACCCAGTACTTC. Its translation is CASSLAGGLNQETQYF.

This chain links TRBV9 with TRBJ2-6; possible D gene TRBD2, 6 bases. The V end was cut by 5 bases, the J end by 0 bases, with 15 bases between. CDR3 length equals 17 residues. CDR1 and CDR2 (germline): SGDLS, YYNGEE. CDR3 amino acids: CASRRTPGDSGANVLTF. The CDR3 bases are TGTGCCAGCAGGAGAACTCCGGGGGACTCTGGGGCCAACGTCCTGACTTTC.

The J gene is TRBJ2-3, the V gene TRBV18, with 7 bases aligning to TRBD2. Unmatched junction bases numbered 6, after V lost 0 bases and J lost 0 bases. CDR1 is KGHSH and CDR2 is LQKENI in the germline V gene. The CDR3 spans 17 residues. The chain's CDR3 is CASSPPQLAISTDTQYF. CDR3 in DNA: TGTGCCAGCTCACCACCCCAACTAGCGATAAGCACAGATACGCAGTATTTT.

The gene calls are TRBV11-2 and TRBJ2-2; TRBD2 might be the D (7 bases). Trimming pared 3 bases from V and 7 bases from J, leaving 21 bases between. CDR3 length: 17 amino acids. CDR1 is SGHAT, CDR2 FQNNGV, per germline. The CDR3 sequence is CASSFVRGASYSGELFF. CDR3 sequence (DNA): TGTGCCAGCAGCTTCGTCCGGGGGGCGTCGTATAGCGGGGAGCTGTTTTTT.

The V call is TRBV27, the J call TRBJ2-6; TRBD1 or TRBD2 may be the D gene (6 bases each). CDR1 is MNHEY and CDR2 is SMNVEV in the germline V gene (reference sequence). This CDR3 contains 16 residues. Trimming cost V 10 bases and J 2 bases, with 18 bases left between them. CDR3 DNA sequence: TGTGCCACCACCTCGTCGGGGGCCGCTGGGGCCAACGTCCTGACTTTC. As protein: CATTSSGAAGANVLTF.

This chain uses TRBV28 with TRBJ1-1; D uncertain. CDR3 size: 13 residues. Germline V gene data show CDR1 as MDHEN and CDR2 as SYDVKM. Trimming shortened V by 6 bases and J by 2 bases, and 10 bases separated the two germline ends. The DNA for the CDR3 is TGTGCCAGCAGAATACAGCGCAACACTGAAGCTTTCTTT. Residues: CASRIQRNTEAFF.

This rearrangement joins TRBV28 to TRBJ2-2; no definite D call. The germline V gene encodes CDR1 MDHEN and CDR2 SYDVKM. The CDR3 extends over 14 amino acids. V lost 8 bases, J lost 1 base, and 11 bases lay in between. The chain's CDR3 is CASLKTMNTGELFF. In DNA form, the CDR3 reads TGTGCCAGCCTCAAAACAATGAACACCGGGGAGCTGTTTTTT.

The CDR3 loop reads CASSNRQGNQPQHF. CDR3 coding DNA: TGTGCCAGCAGTAACCGACAGGGGAATCAGCCCCAGCATTTT. The chain employs TRBV6-5 and TRBJ1-5; 8 bases map to TRBD1. This CDR3 contains 14 residues. V dropped 5 bases and J dropped 4; count of bases not matched to a gene: 4. The germline gives CDR1 MNHEY, CDR2 SVGAGI.

There are a few counts of this clone. The rearrangement uses TRBV27 and TRBJ2-5, with 10 nucleotides matching TRBD2. Germline V lookup: CDR1 MNHEY, CDR2 SMNVEV (reference sequence). The CDR3 is 15 amino acids. J gave up 1 base and V 2 bases, and 1 base lay outside the gene matches. The chain's CDR3 is CASSLIAGGQETQYF. CDR3 nucleotide sequence: TGTGCCAGCAGTTTAATAGCGGGGGGCCAAGAGACCCAGTACTTC.

J is TRBJ2-5 and V is TRBV5-1, with TRBD1 matching 7 bases. The CDR3 runs to 14 residues. Germline V gene sequence: CDR1 SGHRS, CDR2 YFSETQ. V dropped 2 bases and J dropped 4; count of bases not matched to a gene: 5. CDR3 residues: CASSFLTGTETQYF. Written as DNA, the CDR3 is TGCGCCAGCAGCTTCCTGACAGGGACAGAGACCCAGTACTTC.

The chain joins TRBV30 to TRBJ1-1; no firm D call. CDR3 size: 8 residues. Trimming left V 8 bases short and J 7 bases short, with 5 bases between. Looked up from germline, CDR1 is GTSNPN and CDR2 is SVGIG (reference sequence). The CDR3 region is CAAGEAFF. For the CDR3, the DNA is TGTGCCGCGGGTGAAGCTTTCTTT. Supplemented by reference TRBV30 and TRBJ1-1, the full variable domain reads SQTIHQWPATLVQPVGSPLSLECTVEGTSNPNLYWYRQAAGRGLQLLFYSVGIGQISSEVPQNLSASRPQDRQFILSSKKLLLSDSGFYLCAAGEAFFGQGTRLTVV.